These T cell receptor beta chains were read from a single sample in a study of T and B cells in COVID-19 patients. Each CDR3 protein is one row after TCRdb ran MiXCR on the multiplex PCR reads. The sample records 3,700 or so distinct CDR3 sequences, about 29% being singletons. Sequencing used blood. These receptors all come from a human donor with active COVID-19. The donor label of this sample is uncertain. The CDR3 runs from the conserved cysteine through the conserved F or W. Each record gives: D gene, V gene, J gene, clone size, CDR3 DNA, CDR3 protein. The D gene is left open where the match is weak. A clone size is listed for some rows: how often the clone was seen (once, few, many), or a class if it is expanded.

>-|TRBV7-9|TRBJ1-2|few
TGTGCCAGCAGCTCCCTTAGTCATGGCTACACCTTC
CASSSLSHGYTF
>-|TRBV29-1|TRBJ2-7|many
TGCAGCGTTGAAGGAGGCGGGTCCTACGAGCAGTACTTC
CSVEGGGSYEQYF
>TRBD1|TRBV10-3|TRBJ2-1|few
TGTGCCATCAGTAGGGCCGGGACAGGGAATTACAATGAGCAGTTCTTC
CAISRAGTGNYNEQFF
>-|TRBV20-1|TRBJ2-7|few
TGCAGTGCTAGAGACCCTTACTCCTACGAGCAGTACTTC
CSARDPYSYEQYF
>-|TRBV7-6|TRBJ1-6|medium-sized
TGTGCCAGCAGCTTAAGTGGCCAGGGTACACCCCTCCACTTT
CASSLSGQGTPLHF
>-|TRBV19|TRBJ1-1|medium-sized
TGTGCCAGTAGTACAAGGACAGCTTTTACCACTGAAGCTTTCTTT
CASSTRTAFTTEAFF
>-|TRBV27|TRBJ1-5|many
TGTGCCAGCAGTTTATGGGGGCGAAACGATCAGCCCCAGCATTTT
CASSLWGRNDQPQHF
>TRBD2|TRBV5-5|TRBJ2-3|-
TGTGCCAGCAGCCTGACGACTAGCGGGGGTACAGATACGCAGTATTTT
CASSLTTSGGTDTQYF
>TRBD1|TRBV18|TRBJ2-3|medium-sized
TGTGCCAGCTCACCACCGGGCACAGGGGTGTCGTTAGATACGCAGTATTTT
CASSPPGTGVSLDTQYF
>-|TRBV27|TRBJ1-2|many
TGTGCCAGCAGTAGGGGGACATATGGCTACACCTTC
CASSRGTYGYTF
>-|TRBV6-2/TRBV6-3|TRBJ1-6|few
TGTGCCAGCAGTTCCCTCACACAGGGTTCACCCCTCCACTTT
CASSSLTQGSPLHF
>-|TRBV7-9|TRBJ2-7|-
TGTGCCAGCAGCTTAGTCAACGGCGGAAGCTACGAGCAGTACTTC
CASSLVNGGSYEQYF
>-|TRBV19|TRBJ1-5|medium-sized
TGTGCCAGTAGTATCGGGGGGAATCAGCCCCAGCATTTT
CASSIGGNQPQHF
>-|TRBV7-6|TRBJ1-2|few
TGTGCCAGCAGCTCGCGAGCCAGTAACTATGGCTACACCTTC
CASSSRASNYGYTF
>-|TRBV20-1|TRBJ2-3|few
TGCAGTGCTAGTAACGAGGGGTATCTGCGTACGCAGTATTTT
CSASNEGYLRTQYF
>TRBD2|TRBV5-1|TRBJ2-1|few
TGCGCCAGCAGCTTGGCACTAGCGGGGGTCAGGGAGCAGTTCTTC
CASSLALAGVREQFF
>TRBD1|TRBV6-1|TRBJ1-2|-
TGTGCCACCGACAGGGGCCAATCATCCGCTTTGGACACCTTC
CATDRGQSSALDTF
>TRBD1|TRBV29-1|TRBJ2-7|large
TGCAGCGCTAGGACAGGGGGCTACGAGCAGTACTTC
CSARTGGYEQYF
>TRBD1|TRBV20-1|TRBJ1-2|few
TGCAGTGCTTCCAGGGACAGCTATGGCTACACCTTC
CSASRDSYGYTF
>-|TRBV24-1|TRBJ2-1|few
TGTGCCACCAGTGCCCCCCCCAGTGATGAGCAGTTCTTC
CATSAPPSDEQFF
>-|TRBV18|TRBJ1-2|-
TGTGCCAGCTCGTCACGAATTGGGGGCGCGGACGGCTACACCTTC
CASSSRIGGADGYTF
>TRBD2|TRBV7-6|TRBJ2-1|few
TGTGCCAGCAGCTTCGGCGGGGGGGCGGTCAATGAGCAGTTCTTC
CASSFGGGAVNEQFF
>TRBD1|TRBV13|TRBJ2-5|medium-sized
TGTGCCAGCAGCTTATCCGAGGTGGCAGGGGGCGGGGAGACCCAGTACTTC
CASSLSEVAGGGETQYF
>TRBD1|TRBV5-1|TRBJ1-5|-
TGCGCCAGCAGCTTGGCAGTTAGGACAGGGATAGATCAGCCCCAGCATTTT
CASSLAVRTGIDQPQHF
>-|TRBV18|TRBJ1-3|few
TGTGCCAGCTCACTCCCTGCGGAAGGAAACACCATATATTTT
CASSLPAEGNTIYF
>TRBD1|TRBV5-5|TRBJ1-4|medium-sized
TGTGCCAGCAGCTATGGACAGGGGAAGGCAACTAATGAAAAACTGTTTTTT
CASSYGQGKATNEKLFF
>TRBD1|TRBV7-2|TRBJ2-1|-
TGTGCCAGCAGCCCTAACAGGGGACCCTTCGATGAGCAGTTCTTC
CASSPNRGPFDEQFF
>-|TRBV12-3/TRBV12-4|TRBJ1-5|medium-sized
TGTGCCAGCAGTTTTGGACAGACCTATCAGCCCCAGCATTTT
CASSFGQTYQPQHF
>TRBD1|TRBV6-5|TRBJ2-3|medium-sized
TGTGCCAGCAGTTACGGGGACAGGGGAACAGATACGCAGTATTTT
CASSYGDRGTDTQYF
>-|TRBV15|TRBJ1-2|many
TGTGCCACCAGCGAGATCCAGATTTGGAGGCCTTCAGGCTACACCTTC
CATSEIQIWRPSGYTF
>TRBD1|TRBV6-1|TRBJ1-1|-
TGTGCCAGCACCAGAGGGACAGGGAGCACTAAAGCTTTCTTT
CASTRGTGSTKAFF
>-|TRBV18|TRBJ1-3|-
TGTGCCAGCTCAACTGACTCAGGGAGGCGCACCATATATTTT
CASSTDSGRRTIYF
>-|TRBV12-3/TRBV12-4|TRBJ1-3|few
TGTGCCAGCAGTTTAGTACAGGGAGGAAACACCATATATTTT
CASSLVQGGNTIYF
>-|TRBV12-3/TRBV12-4|TRBJ1-1|medium-sized
TGTGCCAGCAGTTACGGTAGTTACACTGAAGCTTTCTTT
CASSYGSYTEAFF
>TRBD1|TRBV19|TRBJ2-6|medium-sized
TGTGCCAGTAGTTCAGGGGGCTTTGGGGCCAACGTCCTGACTTTC
CASSSGGFGANVLTF
>TRBD2|TRBV27|TRBJ2-5|-
TGTGCCAGCAGTTTCCAACTAGCGGGGGGTTTTATGACCCAGTACTTC
CASSFQLAGGFMTQYF
>-|TRBV6-1|TRBJ1-5|few
TGTGCCAGCAGTGTGGGCCAGCCCCAGCATTTT
CASSVGQPQHF
>TRBD1|TRBV5-5|TRBJ1-1|-
TGTGCCAGCAGCGCGAGACAGGGGATGAACACTGAAGCTTTCTTT
CASSARQGMNTEAFF
>-|TRBV7-9|TRBJ1-2|-
TGTGCCAGCAGCTCACAGAGGGCAGGGAGCTATGGCTACACCTTC
CASSSQRAGSYGYTF
>TRBD2|TRBV5-1|TRBJ2-5|few
TGCGCCAGCAGCCGTAGCGGGGGGAGGGGAGAGACCCAGTACTTC
CASSRSGGRGETQYF
>-|TRBV20-1|TRBJ1-1|-
TGCAGTGCTAGACCCCAAGGGAGGTCCCTCTACACTGAAGCTTTCTTT
CSARPQGRSLYTEAFF
>TRBD2|TRBV7-2|TRBJ2-1|few
TGTGCCAGCAGCCCTGGACTAGCGGGGGAAGCCTACAATGAGCAGTTCTTC
CASSPGLAGEAYNEQFF